The rows below give T cell receptor beta chains drawn from one sample of a study of sequential checkpoint blockade in melanoma. Measured with immunoSEQ multiplex PCR; TCRdb has only the in-frame clones, and not every one. Here the sample spans 5,100 or so clones, approximately 22% being singletons. The input for sequencing was tumor tissue (inferred from file names), taken from a patient given nivolumab and ipilimumab in sequence. These receptors were taken from a human donor with melanoma. The CDR3 runs from the conserved cysteine through the conserved F or W. D genes are given only for firm matches. The listing skips clone size in some rows; elsewhere it reads once, few, many or a size class.

V gene: TRBV11-3; D gene: -; J gene: TRBJ1-3; clone size: few; CDR3 protein: CASSLGTTLSGNTIYF; CDR3 DNA: TGTGCCAGCAGCTTGGGGACAACACTCTCTGGAAACACCATATATTTT
V gene: TRBV30; D gene: -; J gene: TRBJ1-2; clone size: -; CDR3 protein: CAGGGVVEGYTF; CDR3 DNA: TGTGCCGGAGGGGGGGTTGTAGAGGGCTACACCTTC
V gene: TRBV11-3; D gene: TRBD2; J gene: TRBJ2-3; clone size: -; CDR3 protein: CASSFLAGDGDTQYF; CDR3 DNA: TGTGCCAGCAGCTTCTTAGCGGGGGACGGCGATACGCAGTATTTT
V gene: TRBV11-3; D gene: -; J gene: TRBJ2-5; clone size: medium-sized; CDR3 protein: CASSLESLRLETQYF; CDR3 DNA: TGTGCCAGCAGCTTGGAGAGCCTCCGGCTCGAGACCCAGTACTTC
V gene: TRBV30; D gene: -; J gene: TRBJ1-2; clone size: few; CDR3 protein: CAWNPGTHYGYTF; CDR3 DNA: TGTGCCTGGAATCCCGGGACTCACTATGGCTACACCTTC
V gene: TRBV19; D gene: TRBD1; J gene: TRBJ1-3; clone size: -; CDR3 protein: CASSLMDRGGNTIYF; CDR3 DNA: TGTGCCAGTAGTCTCATGGACAGGGGAGGAAACACCATATATTTT
V gene: TRBV12-5; D gene: -; J gene: TRBJ1-1; clone size: few; CDR3 protein: CASGEGLNTEAFF; CDR3 DNA: TGTGCCTCGGGCGAGGGGTTGAACACTGAAGCTTTCTTT
V gene: TRBV5-1; D gene: TRBD2; J gene: TRBJ2-1; clone size: -; CDR3 protein: CASSLQIAGAFEQFF; CDR3 DNA: TGCGCCAGCAGCTTGCAAATAGCGGGAGCTTTTGAGCAGTTCTTC
V gene: TRBV19; D gene: TRBD1; J gene: TRBJ2-2; clone size: -; CDR3 protein: CASSTGGNTGELFF; CDR3 DNA: TGTGCCAGTAGCACAGGGGGTAACACCGGGGAGCTGTTTTTT
V gene: TRBV5-1; D gene: -; J gene: TRBJ2-2; clone size: -; CDR3 protein: CASSLRQSKNTGELFF; CDR3 DNA: TGCGCCAGCAGCCTTCGACAGAGCAAGAACACCGGGGAGCTGTTTTTT
V gene: TRBV11-3; D gene: TRBD2; J gene: TRBJ2-7; clone size: many; CDR3 protein: CASSLVAGGRNEQYF; CDR3 DNA: TGTGCCAGCAGCTTGGTAGCGGGAGGCAGAAACGAGCAGTACTTC
V gene: TRBV12-5; D gene: TRBD1; J gene: TRBJ1-6; clone size: once; CDR3 protein: CASGFDVTGAVNSPLHF; CDR3 DNA: TGTGCTAGTGGCTTCGACGTGACAGGGGCGGTCAATTCACCCCTCCACTTT
V gene: TRBV15; D gene: TRBD2; J gene: TRBJ2-1; clone size: -; CDR3 protein: CATSISGGAAEQFF; CDR3 DNA: TGTGCCACCAGCATTAGCGGGGGGGCCGCGGAGCAGTTCTTC
V gene: TRBV19; D gene: TRBD1; J gene: TRBJ1-5; clone size: once; CDR3 protein: CASSGGAGQEYQPQHF; CDR3 DNA: TGTGCCAGTAGTGGGGGGGCGGGACAGGAATATCAGCCCCAGCATTTT
V gene: TRBV11-3; D gene: -; J gene: TRBJ2-4; clone size: few; CDR3 protein: CASSPDGSNAKNIQYF; CDR3 DNA: TGTGCCAGCAGTCCGGACGGGAGTAATGCCAAAAACATTCAGTACTTC
V gene: TRBV25-1; D gene: -; J gene: TRBJ2-1; clone size: -; CDR3 protein: CASSETRANEQFF; CDR3 DNA: TGTGCCAGCAGTGAAACACGGGCTAATGAGCAGTTCTTC
V gene: TRBV11-3; D gene: TRBD1; J gene: TRBJ1-2; clone size: medium-sized; CDR3 protein: CASRPGGRTFYGYTF; CDR3 DNA: TGTGCCAGCAGACCAGGGGGGCGGACGTTTTATGGCTACACCTTC
V gene: TRBV11-3; D gene: TRBD2; J gene: TRBJ2-7; clone size: few; CDR3 protein: CASSPGLAGYGEQYF; CDR3 DNA: TGTGCCAGCAGCCCTGGGCTAGCGGGATACGGCGAGCAGTACTTC
V gene: TRBV4-1; D gene: -; J gene: TRBJ2-1; clone size: few; CDR3 protein: CASSQTNTGIREQFF; CDR3 DNA: TGCGCCAGCAGCCAAACCAATACAGGGATCAGGGAGCAGTTCTTC
V gene: TRBV23-1; D gene: -; J gene: TRBJ2-3; clone size: -; CDR3 protein: CARGSHYTDTQYF; CDR3 DNA: TGCGCCAGGGGCAGCCATTACACAGATACGCAGTATTTT
V gene: TRBV9; D gene: -; J gene: TRBJ2-1; clone size: few; CDR3 protein: CASSPTGNLLNEQFF; CDR3 DNA: TGTGCCAGCAGCCCCACAGGGAATCTTCTGAATGAGCAGTTCTTC
V gene: TRBV23-1; D gene: -; J gene: TRBJ1-3; clone size: many; CDR3 protein: CASSHPWGGGAGNTIYF; CDR3 DNA: TGCGCCAGCAGCCATCCCTGGGGAGGGGGTGCTGGAAACACCATATATTTT
V gene: TRBV28; D gene: -; J gene: TRBJ1-5; clone size: few; CDR3 protein: CASRPPGEPQHF; CDR3 DNA: TGTGCCAGCAGGCCTCCGGGAGAGCCCCAGCATTTT
V gene: TRBV4-1; D gene: -; J gene: TRBJ2-7; clone size: medium-sized; CDR3 protein: CASSQDLAPGYEQYF; CDR3 DNA: TGCGCCAGCAGCCAAGACTTAGCCCCTGGGTACGAGCAGTACTTC
V gene: TRBV12-5; D gene: -; J gene: TRBJ1-1; clone size: few; CDR3 protein: CASLGGTEAFF; CDR3 DNA: TGTGCCAGCCTGGGAGGCACTGAAGCTTTCTTT
V gene: TRBV5-1; D gene: TRBD2; J gene: TRBJ2-3; clone size: -; CDR3 protein: CASSLGGIGTDTQYF; CDR3 DNA: TGCGCCAGCTCTCTCGGGGGGATTGGCACAGATACGCAGTATTTT
V gene: TRBV6-8; D gene: -; J gene: TRBJ1-3; clone size: -; CDR3 protein: CASSYSMDSGNTIYF; CDR3 DNA: TGTGCCAGCAGTTACTCGATGGACTCTGGAAACACCATATATTTT
V gene: TRBV6-8; D gene: TRBD2; J gene: TRBJ2-5; clone size: -; CDR3 protein: CASSYSAGVRETQYF; CDR3 DNA: TGTGCCAGCAGTTACTCTGCGGGAGTTAGAGAGACCCAGTACTTC
V gene: TRBV11-3; D gene: TRBD1; J gene: TRBJ1-6; clone size: medium-sized; CDR3 protein: CASSLARGHYNSPLHF; CDR3 DNA: TGTGCCAGCAGCTTGGCCAGGGGGCACTATAATTCACCCCTCCACTTT
V gene: TRBV19; D gene: -; J gene: TRBJ1-4; clone size: -; CDR3 protein: CASSPWGRLEKLFF; CDR3 DNA: TGTGCCAGTAGTCCCTGGGGGCGTCTTGAAAAACTGTTTTTT
V gene: TRBV10-3; D gene: -; J gene: TRBJ1-2; clone size: -; CDR3 protein: CAISETQGLGYGYTF; CDR3 DNA: TGTGCCATCAGTGAGACGCAGGGCTTGGGGTATGGCTACACCTTC
V gene: TRBV7-7; D gene: -; J gene: TRBJ2-4; clone size: many; CDR3 protein: CASSLDGGFKNIQYF; CDR3 DNA: TGTGCCAGCAGCTTAGACGGGGGTTTCAAAAACATTCAGTACTTC
V gene: TRBV11-3; D gene: -; J gene: TRBJ1-6; clone size: many; CDR3 protein: CASSRTHGLEGILHF; CDR3 DNA: TGTGCCAGCAGCCGAACTCACGGCCTGGAAGGAATACTCCACTTT
V gene: TRBV2; D gene: -; J gene: TRBJ2-3; clone size: -; CDR3 protein: CASGRSTDTQYF; CDR3 DNA: TGTGCCAGCGGGCGGAGCACAGATACGCAGTATTTT
V gene: TRBV6-8; D gene: TRBD1; J gene: TRBJ1-2; clone size: -; CDR3 protein: CASSRDSYGYTF; CDR3 DNA: TGTGCCAGCAGCCGGGACAGCTATGGCTACACCTTC
V gene: TRBV1; D gene: -; J gene: TRBJ2-1; clone size: -; CDR3 protein: CASSQDPSTLHSYNEQFF; CDR3 DNA: TGCGCCAGCAGCCAAGATCCCTCGACTTTACACTCCTACAATGAGCAGTTCTTC
V gene: TRBV23-1; D gene: -; J gene: TRBJ2-7; clone size: few; CDR3 protein: CASSLEIGTEQYF; CDR3 DNA: TGCGCCAGCAGCTTGGAGATAGGCACGGAGCAGTACTTC
V gene: TRBV11-3; D gene: -; J gene: TRBJ2-3; clone size: many; CDR3 protein: CASSSGRGTDTQYF; CDR3 DNA: TGTGCCAGCAGTTCTGGGCGGGGCACAGATACGCAGTATTTT
V gene: TRBV6-8; D gene: TRBD1; J gene: TRBJ2-2; clone size: few; CDR3 protein: CATGQGRGELFF; CDR3 DNA: TGTGCCACCGGACAGGGGAGGGGGGAGCTGTTTTTT
V gene: TRBV6-8; D gene: -; J gene: TRBJ2-1; clone size: few; CDR3 protein: CASTLTSFDEQFF; CDR3 DNA: TGTGCCAGCACCCTGACTAGTTTCGATGAGCAGTTCTTC
V gene: TRBV6-8; D gene: -; J gene: TRBJ2-2; clone size: few; CDR3 protein: CASSYDYTNTGELFF; CDR3 DNA: TGTGCCAGCAGTTACGACTACACGAACACCGGGGAGCTGTTTTTT
V gene: TRBV2; D gene: TRBD1; J gene: TRBJ1-1; clone size: few; CDR3 protein: CASSVTGGTEAFF; CDR3 DNA: TGTGCCAGCAGTGTGACAGGGGGGACTGAAGCTTTCTTT
V gene: TRBV11-3; D gene: -; J gene: TRBJ1-5; clone size: -; CDR3 protein: CASSLVMNSNQPQHF; CDR3 DNA: TGTGCCAGCAGCTTAGTGATGAATAGCAATCAGCCCCAGCATTTT
V gene: TRBV30; D gene: -; J gene: TRBJ1-3; clone size: medium-sized; CDR3 protein: CAGWGFSGNTIYF; CDR3 DNA: TGTGCCGGATGGGGGTTCTCTGGAAACACCATATATTTT
V gene: TRBV6-8; D gene: -; J gene: TRBJ2-2; clone size: -; CDR3 protein: CASSPTPAGRTGELFF; CDR3 DNA: TGTGCCAGCAGCCCCACTCCCGCAGGTCGGACCGGGGAGCTGTTTTTT
V gene: TRBV6-4; D gene: -; J gene: TRBJ1-3; clone size: -; CDR3 protein: CASSTLKVLSGNTIYF; CDR3 DNA: TGTGCCAGCAGTACGCTGAAGGTCCTCTCTGGAAACACCATATATTTT
V gene: TRBV19; D gene: -; J gene: TRBJ1-1; clone size: few; CDR3 protein: CASSIGQVNTEAFF; CDR3 DNA: TGTGCCAGTAGTATTGGTCAAGTGAACACTGAAGCTTTCTTT
V gene: TRBV23-1; D gene: -; J gene: TRBJ1-1; clone size: -; CDR3 protein: CASSLSPQGEAFF; CDR3 DNA: TGCGCCAGCAGCTTGTCACCACAGGGTGAAGCTTTCTTT
V gene: TRBV9; D gene: TRBD2; J gene: TRBJ2-1; clone size: large; CDR3 protein: CASSVTSANEQFF; CDR3 DNA: TGTGCCAGCAGCGTCACTAGCGCGAATGAGCAGTTCTTC
V gene: TRBV9; D gene: -; J gene: TRBJ1-1; clone size: many; CDR3 protein: CASSVGGMNTEAFF; CDR3 DNA: TGTGCCAGCAGCGTAGGGGGGATGAACACTGAAGCTTTCTTT
V gene: TRBV9; D gene: -; J gene: TRBJ1-2; clone size: many; CDR3 protein: CASSEDNSAYGYTF; CDR3 DNA: TGTGCCAGCAGTGAAGATAACAGCGCATATGGCTACACCTTC
V gene: TRBV11-3; D gene: -; J gene: TRBJ2-1; clone size: -; CDR3 protein: CASARGFSSVGNEQFF; CDR3 DNA: TGTGCCAGCGCGAGGGGGTTTTCGAGTGTCGGTAATGAGCAGTTCTTC
V gene: TRBV11-3; D gene: -; J gene: TRBJ2-3; clone size: many; CDR3 protein: CASSLEDGKDTQYF; CDR3 DNA: TGTGCCAGCAGCTTAGAGGATGGTAAAGATACGCAGTATTTT